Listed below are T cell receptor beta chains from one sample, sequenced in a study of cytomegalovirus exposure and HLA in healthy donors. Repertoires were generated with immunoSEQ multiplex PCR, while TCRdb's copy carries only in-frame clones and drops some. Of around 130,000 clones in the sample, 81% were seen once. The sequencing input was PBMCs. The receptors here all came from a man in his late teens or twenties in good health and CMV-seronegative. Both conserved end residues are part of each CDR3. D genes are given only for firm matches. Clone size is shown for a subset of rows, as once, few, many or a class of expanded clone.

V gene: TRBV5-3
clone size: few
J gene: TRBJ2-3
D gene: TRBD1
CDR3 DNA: TGTGCCAGAAGCACACGTGGACAGGGCACAGATACGCAGTATTTT
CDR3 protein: CARSTRGQGTDTQYF

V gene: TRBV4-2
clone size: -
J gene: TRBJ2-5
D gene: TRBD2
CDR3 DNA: TGTGCCAGCAGCCAAGGAGCCGGGGGGGGAGAGACCCAGTACTTC
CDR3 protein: CASSQGAGGGETQYF

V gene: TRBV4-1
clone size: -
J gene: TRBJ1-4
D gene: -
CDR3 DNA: TGCGCCAGCAGCCAAGACAGGGCAACTAATGAAAAACTGTTTTTT
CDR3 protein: CASSQDRATNEKLFF

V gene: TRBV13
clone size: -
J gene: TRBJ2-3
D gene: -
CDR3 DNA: TGTGCCAGCAGCTCAACCGGACTCAAGACTAGCACAGATACGCAGTATTTT
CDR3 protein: CASSSTGLKTSTDTQYF

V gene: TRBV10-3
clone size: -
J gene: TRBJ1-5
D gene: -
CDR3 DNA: TGTGCCATCAGTGAGGCAATTACAGGGAATCAGCCCCAGCATTTT
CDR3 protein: CAISEAITGNQPQHF

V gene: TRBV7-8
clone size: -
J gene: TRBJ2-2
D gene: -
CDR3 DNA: TGTGCCAGCAGGGAAACACGGGACTTTCCCTCCGGGGAGCTGTTTTTT
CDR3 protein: CASRETRDFPSGELFF

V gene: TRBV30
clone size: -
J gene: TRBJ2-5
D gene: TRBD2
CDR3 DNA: TGTGCCTGGAGTGTAAGACTAGCGGGGAGACAAGAGACCCAGTACTTC
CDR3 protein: CAWSVRLAGRQETQYF

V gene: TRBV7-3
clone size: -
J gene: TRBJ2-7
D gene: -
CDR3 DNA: TGTGCCAGCAGCCGTACTGGTGGGAGTGTCGACGAGCAGTACTTC
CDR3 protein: CASSRTGGSVDEQYF

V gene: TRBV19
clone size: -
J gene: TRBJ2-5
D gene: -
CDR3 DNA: TGTGCCAGTACTTCTGGGGACACCCAAGAGACCCAGTACTTC
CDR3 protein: CASTSGDTQETQYF

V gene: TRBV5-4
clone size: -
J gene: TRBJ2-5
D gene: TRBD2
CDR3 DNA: TGTGCCAGCAGCTTGGTTCTAGCGGGGGGCCAAGAGACCCAGTACTTC
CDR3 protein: CASSLVLAGGQETQYF

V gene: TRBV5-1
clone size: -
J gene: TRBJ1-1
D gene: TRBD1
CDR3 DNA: TGCGCCAGCAGCCTCCATCAGGGGGCGGACGCTTTCTTT
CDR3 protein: CASSLHQGADAFF

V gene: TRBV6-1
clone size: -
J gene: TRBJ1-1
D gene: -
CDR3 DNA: TGTGCCAGCAGTGAGGTGATACAGGGTTCGGCTTTCTTT
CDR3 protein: CASSEVIQGSAFF

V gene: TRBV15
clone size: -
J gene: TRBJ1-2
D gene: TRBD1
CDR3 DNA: TGTGCCACCAGTGACAGGGCTAACTATGGCTACACCTTC
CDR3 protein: CATSDRANYGYTF

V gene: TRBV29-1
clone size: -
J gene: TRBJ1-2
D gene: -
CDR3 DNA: TGCAGCGCCGAGGGGGGGGACTATGGCTACACCTTC
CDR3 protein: CSAEGGDYGYTF

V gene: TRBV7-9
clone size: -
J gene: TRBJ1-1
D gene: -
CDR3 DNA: TGTGCCAGCTCTCTAGGCGGCTCCGGCACTGAAGCTTTCTTT
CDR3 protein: CASSLGGSGTEAFF

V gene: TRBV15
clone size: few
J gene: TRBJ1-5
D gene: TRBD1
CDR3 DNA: TGTGCCACCAGCACAGACAGGGGTAGCAATCAGCCCCAGCATTTT
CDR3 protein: CATSTDRGSNQPQHF

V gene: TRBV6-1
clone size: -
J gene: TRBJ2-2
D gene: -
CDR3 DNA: TGTGCCAGCAGTGACCCGATAGGACAGTTTGTGCGGGAGCTGTTTTTT
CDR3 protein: CASSDPIGQFVRELFF

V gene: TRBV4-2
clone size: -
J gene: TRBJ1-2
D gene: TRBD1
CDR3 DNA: TGTGCCAGCAGCCATTCCCCCGGACAGGGGGCGGCTGGCTACACCTTC
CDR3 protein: CASSHSPGQGAAGYTF

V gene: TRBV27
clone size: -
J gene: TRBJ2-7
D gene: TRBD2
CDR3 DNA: TGTGCCAGCAGTTGGTCTAGCGGGATCTACGAGCAGTACTTC
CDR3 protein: CASSWSSGIYEQYF

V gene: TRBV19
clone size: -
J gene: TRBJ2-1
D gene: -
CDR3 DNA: TGTGCCAGTAGATGGAGCGCCGGGTACAATGAGCAGTTCTTC
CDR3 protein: CASRWSAGYNEQFF

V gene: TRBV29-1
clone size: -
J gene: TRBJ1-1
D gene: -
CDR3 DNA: TGCAGCGGCGACGGGGAAGCCGAAGCTTTCTTT
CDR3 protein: CSGDGEAEAFF

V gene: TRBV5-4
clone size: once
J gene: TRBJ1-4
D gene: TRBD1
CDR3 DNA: TGTGCCAGCAGCTTGGGGAGGACAGGGAGTGAAAAACTGTTTTTT
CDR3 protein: CASSLGRTGSEKLFF

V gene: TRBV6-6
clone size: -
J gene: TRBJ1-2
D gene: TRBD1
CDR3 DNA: TGTGCCAGCAGGCTTGGGGTAACAGGGGGAACTGGCTACACCTTC
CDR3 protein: CASRLGVTGGTGYTF

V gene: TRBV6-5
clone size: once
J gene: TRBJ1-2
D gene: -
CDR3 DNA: TGTGCCAGCAGTTCGAGGGATGACTATGGCTACACCTTC
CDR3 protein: CASSSRDDYGYTF

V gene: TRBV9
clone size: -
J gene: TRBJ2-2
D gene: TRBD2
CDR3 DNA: TGTGCCAGCAGTAGCGGGGGGCCTAACACCGGGGAGCTGTTTTTT
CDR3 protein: CASSSGGPNTGELFF